These 27 T cell receptor beta chains were all obtained from the same sample, sequenced in a study of T cells in Graves' hyperthyroidism and ophthalmopathy. From RNA transcripts, TCR beta CDR3 regions were amplified. HTBI primers were employed in a first-round RT-PCR of the TCR CDR3. Using its own MiXCR run on the multiplex PCR reads, TCRdb lists one record per CDR3 protein. The data contain hundreds of thousands of distinct CDR3 sequences, 14% of them singletons. Input material: blood. These receptor sequences come from a woman aged 45-65 years with Graves' ophthalmopathy.

The chain is built from TRBV12-3 or TRBV12-4 and TRBJ2-2, with D possibly matching TRBD2 (6 bases). This CDR3 is built from 17 residues. Trimming removed 6 bases at V and 4 bases at J, with 21 bases between. DNA for the CDR3: TGTGCCAGCAGCACCGCCCCGCTGACTAGTTCCACCGGGGAGCTGTTTTTT. Translation gives CASSTAPLTSSTGELFF.

This clonotype was counted ten times or more. V and J are TRBV7-2 and TRBJ2-3, with D possibly matching TRBD2 (5 bases). CDR1 and CDR2 from the germline V gene are SGHTA and FQGNSA. The CDR3 runs 15 residues. Trimming pared 0 bases from V and 1 base from J, leaving 8 bases between. The CDR3 reads CASSLARGGTDTQYF. The CDR3 DNA sequence: TGTGCCAGCAGCTTAGCCCGGGGTGGCACAGATACGCAGTATTTT.

This clonotype was recorded at least ten times. The J gene is TRBJ1-5, the V gene TRBV20-1; 7 nucleotides match TRBD1. Germline trimming cut 6 bases from V and 5 bases from J; bases unmatched to any gene: 4. Germline CDR1 is DFQATT and CDR2 is SNEGSKA (reference sequence). The CDR3 extends over 12 amino acids. The CDR3 protein is CSARGVDQPQHF. As DNA, the CDR3 is TGCAGTGCCAGGGGGGTGGATCAGCCCCAGCATTTT.

This clonotype turned up a few times. The rearrangement uses TRBV29-1 and TRBJ2-1; D gene uncertain. The CDR3 loop spans 10 amino acids. V lost 4 bases, J lost 7 bases, and 5 bases lay in between. Germline CDR1 reads SQVTM; CDR2 reads ANQGSEA. The CDR3 loop is CSVVQNEQFF. The CDR3 DNA sequence: TGCAGCGTTGTTCAAAATGAGCAGTTCTTC.

Only a few counts were recorded for this clonotype. V and J are TRBV30 and TRBJ1-5; D is ambiguous. This CDR3 has 14 amino acids. Germline CDR1 and CDR2: GTSNPN and SVGIG (reference sequence). V lost 4 bases to trimming and J lost 0 bases, with 10 bases between them. The CDR3 loop reads CAWKSGTSNQPQHF. For the CDR3, the DNA is TGTGCCTGGAAATCAGGAACTAGCAATCAGCCCCAGCATTTT.

This clonotype was recorded at least ten times. The chain combines TRBV18 with TRBJ1-1, with unresolved D. Germline CDR1 is KGHSH and CDR2 is LQKENI. V gave up 3 bases and J gave up 5 bases, with 13 bases separating them. CDR3 length: 14 residues. DNA for the CDR3: TGTGCCAGCTCACCCAACCCCCAGAAAACTGAAGCTTTCTTT. This gives the protein CASSPNPQKTEAFF.

This clonotype appeared many times. The V call is TRBV20-1, the J call TRBJ2-7; 8 positions match TRBD1. Germline lookup yields CDR1 DFQATT and CDR2 SNEGSKA (reference sequence). The CDR3 loop spans 14 amino acids. V dropped 3 bases and J dropped 4; count of bases not matched to a gene: 8. The CDR3 nucleotides are TGCAGTGCTAGCTCGACAGGGGCTTTTTACGAGCAGTACTTC. As protein: CSASSTGAFYEQYF.

This clonotype was seen many times. The chain combines TRBV12-3 or TRBV12-4 with TRBJ1-1, with no clear D. CDR3 length: 13 amino acids. Trimming removed 3 bases from V and 1 base from J, with 6 bases in between. DNA of the CDR3: TGTGCCAGCAGTTTTACCCAGAACACTGAAGCTTTCTTT. Protein: CASSFTQNTEAFF.

At least ten counts were recorded for this clonotype. CDR3 DNA sequence: TGTGCCAGCAGTTTGCCCCCTACCATGAACACTGAAGCTTTCTTT. This gives the protein CASSLPPTMNTEAFF. The rearrangement links TRBV28 to TRBJ1-1; D is uncertain. Trimming took off 3 bases at V and 0 bases at J, with 11 bases between the two ends. The germline V gene encodes CDR1 MDHEN and CDR2 SYDVKM. The CDR3 runs 15 residues.

Points on this clonotype: This clone may be a read error of a much larger clone one base away. The CDR3 nucleotides read TGTGCCGGCAGTTTATCTGTCGGGAGGGTCCTAACCGGGGAGCTGTTTTTT. It translates to CAGSLSVGRVLTGELFF. This chain links TRBV27 with TRBJ2-2, with 8 bases matching TRBD2. From germline, CDR1 is MNHEY and CDR2 SMNVEV (reference sequence). The CDR3 has 17 residues.

This clonotype was counted only a few times. CDR3 protein: CSVDRGVSTDTQYF. The CDR3 bases are TGCAGCGTAGACAGGGGCGTTAGCACAGATACGCAGTATTTT. The chain is built from TRBV29-1 and TRBJ2-3, with 8 bases matching TRBD1. V gave up 6 bases and J gave up 0 bases; unmatched junction bases: 5. Germline V gives CDR1 SQVTM, CDR2 ANQGSEA. The CDR3 is made up of 14 amino acids.

This clonotype was seen repeatedly, ten times or more. J is TRBJ2-3 and V is TRBV28; 14 nucleotides match TRBD2. Germline V CDR1 and CDR2: MDHEN, SYDVKM. The length of the CDR3 is 15 residues. Trimming removed 4 bases from V and 4 bases from J; junction bases left unmatched: 1. The DNA for the CDR3 is TGTGCCAGCAGTTCGACTAGCGGGAGGGCAGATACGCAGTATTTT. It specifies CASSSTSGRADTQYF.

This clonotype was recorded many times. V gene TRBV20-1 combines with J gene TRBJ1-3; the D gene is possibly TRBD1 (5 bases). From germline, CDR1 is DFQATT and CDR2 SNEGSKA (reference sequence). Trimming took 7 bases from V and 4 from J, leaving 14 bases between them. The CDR3 consists of 13 residues. The CDR3 region is CSVRGARGNTIYF. The CDR3 region has the DNA TGCAGTGTCAGAGGGGCGCGAGGAAACACCATATATTTT.

The rearrangement links TRBV3-1 to TRBJ1-6, with a possible D match to TRBD1 (5 bases). Looked up from germline, CDR1 is LGHDT and CDR2 is YNNKEL (reference sequence). Trimming removed 0 bases from V and 9 bases from J, with 24 bases in between. This CDR3 is built from 19 residues. In DNA form, the CDR3 reads TGTGCCAGCAGCCAAGATCGGGGAAAGGGGTTGAACGGTTTTTCACCCCTCCACTTT. It codes for CASSQDRGKGLNGFSPLHF.

This clonotype was seen ten or more times. The chain couples TRBV18 to TRBJ2-3; D is unclear. The germline V gene has CDR1 KGHSH and CDR2 LQKENI. The CDR3 has 14 amino acids. Trimming cost V 2 bases and J 6 bases, with 12 bases left between them. As DNA, the CDR3 is TGTGCCAGCTCACCAAGGAGTTCATCTGATACGCAGTATTTT. Translating it yields CASSPRSSSDTQYF.

This clonotype appeared many times. The CDR3 sequence: CASSGGLDNEQFF. CDR3 coding DNA: TGTGCCAGCAGTGGGGGACTTGACAATGAGCAGTTCTTC. This chain connects TRBV7-3 to TRBJ2-1, with D perhaps matching TRBD2 (6 bases). V lost 6 bases, J lost 5 bases, and 11 bases lay in between. CDR3 size: 13 residues. Germline assignment: CDR1 SGHTA and CDR2 FQGTGA.

The chain joins TRBV4-3 to TRBJ2-1, with 8 bases that match TRBD1. CDR1 is LGHNA, CDR2 YSLEER, per germline. With 4 bases clipped from V and 5 bases from J, the junction kept 4 bases outside the gene matches. The CDR3 contains 14 residues. CDR3 residues: CASSLDRGDNEQFF. Here the CDR3 DNA reads TGCGCCAGCAGCCTCGACAGGGGCGACAATGAGCAGTTCTTC.

V and J are TRBV6-2 or TRBV6-3 and TRBJ2-7; tentatively, D is TRBD1 (6 bases). V was clipped by 8 bases and J by 3 bases, with 17 bases between them. Germline-derived CDR1 and CDR2 are MNHEY and SVGEGT. CDR3 size: 14 residues. The CDR3 nucleotides read TGTGCCAGCTGGGTCGAGACAGGAGACTACGAGCAGTACTTC. Protein product: CASWVETGDYEQYF.

This clonotype has at least ten counts. The V gene is TRBV6-6, the J gene TRBJ2-7; D is uncertain. Germline CDR1 MNHNY, CDR2 SVGAGI (reference sequence). The CDR3 spans 14 residues. The V gene lost 2 bases and the J gene lost 1 base, with 9 bases spanning the gap. CDR3 amino acids: CASSYGQQSYEQYF. CDR3 DNA: TGTGCCAGCAGTTACGGCCAGCAGTCCTACGAGCAGTACTTC.

This clonotype was observed at least ten times. CDR3: CSERTGMNTEAFF. The CDR3 coding sequence is TGCAGCGAACGGACAGGGATGAACACTGAAGCTTTCTTT. This chain links TRBV29-1 with TRBJ1-1, with 8 bases that match TRBD1. The CDR3 has 13 amino acids. From germline, CDR1 is SQVTM and CDR2 ANQGSEA. With 7 bases clipped from V and 0 bases from J, the junction kept 4 bases outside the gene matches.

This clonotype has only a few counts. V gene TRBV18 combines with J gene TRBJ2-1, with no clear D. Germline CDR1 is KGHSH and CDR2 is LQKENI. Trimming stripped 8 bases from V and 9 bases from J, with 20 bases between. The CDR3 is 14 residues long. The CDR3 sequence is CASTSGRATPEQFF. In DNA form, the CDR3 reads TGTGCCAGCACGTCCGGACGGGCGACCCCTGAGCAGTTCTTC.

The V call is TRBV28, the J call TRBJ1-5, with D tentatively TRBD1 (5 bases). Germline CDR1 reads MDHEN; CDR2 reads SYDVKM. This CDR3 has 14 amino acids. V gave up 2 bases and J gave up 10 bases, with 15 bases separating them. CDR3 amino acids: CASSLVQAAKPQHF. The CDR3 DNA sequence: TGTGCCAGCAGTTTAGTACAGGCCGCCAAACCCCAGCATTTT.

This clonotype has ten or more counts. The chain carries TRBV30 and TRBJ2-1, with D tentatively TRBD2 (6 bases). The germline CDR1 and CDR2 sequences are GTSNPN and SVGIG (reference sequence). V dropped 4 bases and J dropped 2 bases, with 9 bases sitting between them. The CDR3 loop spans 13 amino acids. The chain's CDR3 is CAWMGGTYNEQFF. The CDR3 DNA follows: TGTGCCTGGATGGGCGGGACCTACAATGAGCAGTTCTTC.

V usage is TRBV12-3 or TRBV12-4 and J usage is TRBJ2-3; 8 nucleotides line up with TRBD2. With V trimmed by 2 bases and J by 1 base, 5 bases remained unmatched. The CDR3 spans 16 residues. CDR3 residues: CASSLLDGRGTDTQYF. The CDR3 DNA follows: TGTGCCAGCAGTTTACTAGACGGGAGGGGCACAGATACGCAGTATTTT.

This chain uses TRBV15 with TRBJ1-2; D possibly corresponds to TRBD1 (5 bases). The germline V gene encodes CDR1 LNHNV and CDR2 YYDKDF (reference sequence). Trimming removed 0 bases from V and 7 bases from J, with 12 bases in between. The CDR3 totals 14 residues. The CDR3 sequence: CATSRDSGVVGYTF. In nucleotides, the CDR3 is TGTGCCACCAGCAGAGATTCGGGGGTGGTTGGCTACACCTTC.

This clonotype was seen many times. J is TRBJ2-7 and V is TRBV7-2; D unresolved. Trimming removed 1 base at V and 6 bases at J, with 10 bases between. The CDR3 runs to 13 residues. Per germline, CDR1 SGHTA and CDR2 FQGNSA. CDR3 DNA: TGTGCCAGCAGCTTAGATGGCCTCTCCGAGCAGTACTTC. The encoded protein is CASSLDGLSEQYF.

At least ten counts were recorded for this clonotype. The chain joins TRBV6-2 or TRBV6-3 to TRBJ2-3; 9 nucleotides line up with TRBD2. The ends lost 2 bases at V and 2 bases at J; junction bases unmatched: 17. CDR3 length: 20 amino acids. CDR1 MNHEY and CDR2 SVGEGT come from the germline V gene. The DNA for the CDR3 is TGTGCCAGCAGTTACCCGTCTGCTGGTAGCGGGGGTAGAATCACAGATACGCAGTATTTT. Translating it yields CASSYPSAGSGGRITDTQYF.